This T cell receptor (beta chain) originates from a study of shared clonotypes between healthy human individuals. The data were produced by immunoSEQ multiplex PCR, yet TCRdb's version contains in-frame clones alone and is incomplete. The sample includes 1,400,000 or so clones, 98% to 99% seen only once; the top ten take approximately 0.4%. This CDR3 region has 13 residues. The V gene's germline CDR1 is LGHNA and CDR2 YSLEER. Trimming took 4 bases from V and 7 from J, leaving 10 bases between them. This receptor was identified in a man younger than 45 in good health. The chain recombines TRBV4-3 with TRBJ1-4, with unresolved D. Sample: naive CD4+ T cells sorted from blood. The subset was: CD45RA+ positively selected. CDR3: CASSLRTTEKLFF. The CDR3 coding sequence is TGCGCCAGCAGCCTGAGGACCACTGAAAAACTGTTTTTT.